This TCR beta chain came from a study of blood T cell repertoires in COVID-19. This clone has just one count. Profiling relied on immunoSEQ multiplex PCR, and the TCRdb table lists in-frame clones only, not all of them. The table has roughly 250,000 clones, about 90% seen once. V was cut by 3 bases and J by 9 bases, with 9 bases left in between. The CDR3 has 12 residues. Germline values: CDR1 SGHAT, CDR2 FQNNGV. The sequence was obtained from a human donor in a cohort exposed to, infected with or recovered from COVID-19 (not recorded which). The donor label of this sample is uncertain. The rearrangement joins TRBV11-2 to TRBJ2-1; tentatively, D is TRBD2 (5 bases). The sample consisted of PBMCs or T cells enriched from blood (not recorded which). Here the CDR3 reads CASSLAGGEQFF. CDR3 coding DNA: TGTGCCAGCAGCTTGGCGGGTGGTGAGCAGTTCTTC.